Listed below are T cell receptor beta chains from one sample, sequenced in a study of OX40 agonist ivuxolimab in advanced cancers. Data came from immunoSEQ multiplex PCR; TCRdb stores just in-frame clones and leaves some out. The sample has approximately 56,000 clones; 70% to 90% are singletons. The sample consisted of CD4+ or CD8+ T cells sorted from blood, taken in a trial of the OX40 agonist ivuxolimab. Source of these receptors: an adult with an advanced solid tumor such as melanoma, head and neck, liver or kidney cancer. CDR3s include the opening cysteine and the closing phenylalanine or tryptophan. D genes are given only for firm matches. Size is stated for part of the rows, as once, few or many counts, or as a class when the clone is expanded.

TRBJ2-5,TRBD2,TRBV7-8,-,CASSWGGETQYF,TGTGCCAGCAGCTGGGGGGGGGAGACCCAGTACTTC
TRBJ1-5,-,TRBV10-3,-,CAISGGTSRGSNQPQHF,TGTGCCATCAGTGGGGGGACTTCCAGGGGTAGCAATCAGCCCCAGCATTTT
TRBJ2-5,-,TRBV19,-,CASSIEPTNQETQYF,TGTGCCAGTAGTATAGAACCGACAAACCAAGAGACCCAGTACTTC
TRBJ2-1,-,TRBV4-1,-,CASSQEGIVLTYNEQFF,TGCGCCAGCAGCCAAGAAGGGATCGTCTTGACTTACAATGAGCAGTTCTTC
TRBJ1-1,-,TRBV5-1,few,CASSLEQANTEAFF,TGCGCCAGCAGCTTGGAACAGGCGAACACTGAAGCTTTCTTT
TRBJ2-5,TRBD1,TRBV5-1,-,CASSPAGTGGETQYF,TGCGCCAGCAGCCCGGCCGGGACAGGGGGAGAGACCCAGTACTTC
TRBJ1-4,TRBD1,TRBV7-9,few,CASSSSGTGLNEKLFF,TGTGCCAGCAGCTCCTCCGGGACAGGTCTTAATGAAAAACTGTTTTTT
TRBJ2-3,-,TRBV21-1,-,CASSKSWLAGANSDTDTQYF,TGTGCCAGCAGCAAAAGTTGGCTAGCGGGGGCCAACAGTGACACAGATACGCAGTATTTT
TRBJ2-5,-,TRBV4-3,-,CASSQKRGGETQYF,TGCGCCAGCAGCCAAAAAAGGGGGGGTGAGACCCAGTACTTC
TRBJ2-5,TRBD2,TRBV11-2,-,CASSPRGGAYQETQYF,TGTGCCAGCAGCCCCCGGGGAGGGGCGTACCAAGAGACCCAGTACTTC